The 27 T cell receptor beta chains given below trace back to one sample, sequenced in a study of TIL therapy for anti-PD-1-resistant metastatic lung cancer. Time point noted: pre-treatment sample, taken before nivolumab and TIL therapy. Sequencing used immunoSEQ v3. Clones were read by immunoSEQ multiplex PCR, and TCRdb kept only the in-frame ones, dropping some. Among tens of thousands of clones, 65% to 80% were seen once, and the ten largest hold around 4.8%. Source: blood, taken at baseline. The receptors originated from a woman between 30 and 80 years old with non-small cell lung cancer.

The V and J genes are TRBV10-1 and TRBJ2-7; D might be TRBD1 or TRBD2, each matching 6 bases. Per germline, CDR1 WNHNN and CDR2 SYGVQD (reference sequence). Trimming removed 7 bases at V and 4 bases at J, with 23 bases between. CDR3 length equals 16 residues. Here the CDR3 DNA reads TGCGCCAGCACGCCTATCAACAGGGAGGCGAGGTACGAGCAGTACTTC. Protein: CASTPINREARYEQYF.

The chain employs TRBV10-3 and TRBJ2-3; no clear D. Looked up from germline, CDR1 is ENHRY and CDR2 is SYGVKD. This CDR3 region has 13 residues. V gave up 3 bases and J gave up 4 bases, with 8 bases separating them. The chain's CDR3 is CAISESWADTQYF. The CDR3 region has the DNA TGTGCCATCAGTGAATCGTGGGCAGATACGCAGTATTTT.

This sequence joins TRBV18 and TRBJ1-3; no clear D. CDR3 length: 15 amino acids. Per the germline V gene, CDR1 is KGHSH and CDR2 is LQKENI. V lost 0 bases and J lost 8, with 14 bases in between. The CDR3: CASSPPYGFGDTIYF. The CDR3 DNA follows: TGTGCCAGCTCACCACCTTACGGTTTCGGGGACACCATATATTTT.

The chain has TRBV14 and TRBJ2-5, with D perhaps assigned TRBD1 or TRBD2 (5 bases each). The end of the DNA fits TRBJ2-7 better, so the J call may be wrong. The CDR3 is 14 residues long. The germline gives CDR1 SGHDN, CDR2 FVKESK. For the CDR3, the DNA is TGTGCCAGCAGCCAAGTGGGGGATTCTTACGAGCAGTACTTC. Translation gives CASSQVGDSYEQYF.

The chain has TRBV19 and TRBJ2-2; 8 bases map to TRBD2. The V and J ends lost 3 bases and 0 bases, in that order; junction bases with no gene match: 9. The CDR3 has 18 amino acids. From germline, CDR1 is LNHDA and CDR2 SQIVND (reference sequence). The CDR3 reads CASSIKGISGTNTGELFF. The CDR3 nucleotides are TGTGCCAGTAGTATCAAGGGGATTAGCGGGACGAACACCGGGGAGCTGTTTTTT. Full variable domain (outside the CDR3, taken from reference TRBV19 and TRBJ2-2): DGGITQSPKYLFRKEGQNVTLSCEQNLNHDAMYWYRQDPGQGLRLIYYSQIVNDFQKGDIAEGYSVSREKKESFPLTVTSAQKNPTAFYLCASSIKGISGTNTGELFFGEGSRLTVL.

The V and J genes are TRBV5-5 and TRBJ1-5, with TRBD1 matching over 7 bases. Trimming removed 1 base from V and 2 bases from J; junction bases left unmatched: 6. CDR1 SGHKS and CDR2 YYEKEE come from the germline V gene (reference sequence). The CDR3 spans 16 residues. CDR3 DNA sequence: TGTGCCAGCAGCTTGTCAGGAACAGGGGGCAATCAGCCCCAGCATTTT. As protein: CASSLSGTGGNQPQHF. Filled out from reference TRBV5-5 and TRBJ1-5, the complete variable domain reads DAGVTQSPTHLIKTRGQQVTLRCSPISGHKSVSWYQQVLGQGPQFIFQYYEKEERGRGNFPDRFSARQFPNYSSELNVNALLLGDSALYLCASSLSGTGGNQPQHFGDGTRLSIL.

The chain recombines TRBV10-3 with TRBJ2-1; D ambiguous. CDR3 length: 11 residues. The V and J ends lost 5 bases and 8 bases respectively, with 7 bases between them. Germline V gene data show CDR1 as ENHRY and CDR2 as SYGVKD. CDR3 protein: CAISFSDEQFF. CDR3 sequence (DNA): TGTGCCATCAGTTTTTCCGATGAGCAGTTCTTC.

The gene calls are TRBV5-4 and TRBJ2-1, with D unclear. This CDR3 contains 14 residues. Germline CDR1 is SGHNT and CDR2 is YYREEE (reference sequence). Trimming pared 3 bases from V and 2 bases from J, leaving 9 bases between. This chain's CDR3 is CASSWMGTYNEQFF. Written as DNA, the CDR3 is TGTGCCAGCAGCTGGATGGGGACCTACAATGAGCAGTTCTTC.

This clone was counted a few times. V is TRBV30 and J is TRBJ2-3, with 13 bases that match TRBD2. Germline CDR1 is GTSNPN and CDR2 is SVGIG (reference sequence). The CDR3 is 20 amino acids. V gave up 2 bases and J gave up 2 bases; unmatched junction bases: 16. CDR3 DNA: TGTGCCTGGAGTATAACATATTGGATGGGGACTAGCGGGGACACAGATACGCAGTATTTT. Amino acids: CAWSITYWMGTSGDTDTQYF. Full variable domain (outside the CDR3, taken from reference TRBV30 and TRBJ2-3): SQTIHQWPATLVQPVGSPLSLECTVEGTSNPNLYWYRQAAGRGLQLLFYSVGIGQISSEVPQNLSASRPQDRQFILSSKKLLLSDSGFYLCAWSITYWMGTSGDTDTQYFGPGTRLTVL.

V usage is TRBV28 and J usage is TRBJ1-5; D gene unclear. The CDR3 length is 16 residues. Germline V gene data show CDR1 as MDHEN and CDR2 as SYDVKM. Trimming removed 5 bases at V and 6 bases at J, with 20 bases between. The chain's CDR3 is CASSPLYLRLVQPQHF. The CDR3 DNA sequence: TGTGCCAGCAGTCCCCTTTACCTTAGATTGGTTCAGCCCCAGCATTTT.

This clone has just a few counts. This rearrangement joins TRBV18 to TRBJ1-6; no firm D call. The CDR3 is 15 residues long. V was trimmed by 3 bases and J by 7 bases, leaving 13 bases between them. Per germline, CDR1 KGHSH and CDR2 LQKENI. CDR3 in DNA: TGTGCCAGCTCACCGATGCGCAGCCCCAATTCACCCCTCCACTTT. Protein: CASSPMRSPNSPLHF. Together with reference TRBV18 and TRBJ1-6, the CDR3 gives the full variable domain: NAGVMQNPRHLVRRRGQEARLRCSPMKGHSHVYWYRQLPEEGLKFMVYLQKENIIDESGMPKERFSAEFPKEGPSILRIQQVVRGDSAAYFCASSPMRSPNSPLHFGNGTRLTVT.

The chain combines TRBV2 with TRBJ2-1; a possible D gene is TRBD2 (6 bases). Germline CDR1 reads SNHLY; CDR2 reads FYNNEI. V was cut by 5 bases and J by 5 bases, with 16 bases left in between. The CDR3 runs to 15 residues. CDR3 region: CASSNPGLNDNEQFF. DNA of the CDR3: TGTGCCAGCAGTAACCCGGGACTCAACGACAATGAGCAGTTCTTC.

The chain employs TRBV11-3 and TRBJ1-1; TRBD1 aligns across 7 bases. CDR1 SGHNT and CDR2 YENEEA come from the germline V gene. The CDR3 sequence is 13 residues long. The V gene end was trimmed by 8 bases and the J gene end by 3 bases; junction bases not matched to a gene: 6. The CDR3 protein is CASGQESDTEAFF. DNA for the CDR3: TGTGCCAGCGGACAGGAGAGCGACACTGAAGCTTTCTTT.

By frequency in the sample, this clone is medium-sized. The chain joins TRBV5-1 to TRBJ2-7, with 9 nucleotides matching TRBD1. CDR1 is SGHRS, CDR2 YFSETQ, per germline. CDR3 length: 14 residues. Trimming cost V 2 bases and J 3 bases; bases outside gene matches: 3. The chain's CDR3 is CASSFGTGIYEQYF. CDR3 in DNA: TGCGCCAGCAGCTTCGGGACAGGGATCTACGAGCAGTACTTC.

J is TRBJ2-7 and V is TRBV11-2; TRBD2 might be the D (5 bases). Trimming stripped 2 bases from V and 4 bases from J, with 12 bases between. The length of the CDR3 is 14 residues. CDR1 is SGHAT and CDR2 is FQNNGV in the germline V gene. CDR3 coding DNA: TGTGCCAGCAGCTTATATGGTCTAGCTTACGAGCAGTACTTC. Residues: CASSLYGLAYEQYF.

This chain uses TRBV5-1 with TRBJ2-3; 10 nucleotides agree with TRBD2. This CDR3 contains 17 residues. Germline CDR1 SGHRS, CDR2 YFSETQ. The V segment lost 4 bases and the J segment 2 bases; nucleotides outside the gene matches: 10. The CDR3 bases are TGCGCCAGCAGCACCCGGACTAGCGGACTGATCACAGATACGCAGTATTTT. Amino acid sequence: CASSTRTSGLITDTQYF.

This chain links TRBV7-9 with TRBJ1-2; 7 nucleotides align to TRBD1. Germline CDR1 and CDR2: SEHNR and FQNEAQ (reference sequence). V gave up 5 bases and J gave up 4 bases; unmatched junction bases: 7. The CDR3 spans 14 residues. Here the CDR3 reads CASSPVTGLYGYTF. The DNA for the CDR3 is TGTGCCAGCAGCCCCGTGACAGGGCTCTATGGCTACACCTTC.

This chain joins TRBV14 and TRBJ2-3; no clear D gene. The V and J ends lost 4 bases and 1 base respectively, with 3 bases between them. Germline-derived CDR1 and CDR2 are SGHDN and FVKESK. CDR3 length: 12 amino acids. The CDR3 DNA follows: TGTGCCAGCAGCCCACGCACAGATACGCAGTATTTT. This encodes CASSPRTDTQYF.

For this clone: One junction end disagrees with the germline gene, perhaps due to a read error. V is TRBV5-6 and J is TRBJ2-6; D not resolved. Germline CDR1 is SGHDT and CDR2 is YYEEEE. The CDR3 extends over 17 amino acids. CDR3 DNA sequence: TGTGCCAGCATGATTCGCAATGTCACAAAGTCGGGCCAACGTCCTGACTTC. Protein: CASMIRNVTKSGQRPDF.

The rearrangement joins TRBV2 to TRBJ1-4; 7 bases fit TRBD1. CDR3 length equals 15 residues. Germline V gene lookup returns CDR1 SNHLY and CDR2 FYNNEI. With 10 bases clipped from V and 6 bases from J, the junction kept 14 bases outside the gene matches. The CDR3, as DNA: TGTGCCACCCGGGCTCAGGGGGTCGGAGATGAAAAACTGTTTTTT. Translation gives CATRAQGVGDEKLFF.

J is TRBJ1-5 and V is TRBV10-2; maybe TRBD1 (5 bases). The CDR3 consists of 14 residues. Germline values: CDR1 WSHSY, CDR2 SAAADI. Trimming left V 2 bases short and J 7 bases short, with 12 bases between. The CDR3 loop is CASSEMGGLQPQHF. CDR3 nucleotides: TGCGCCAGCAGTGAGATGGGGGGACTGCAGCCCCAGCATTTT.

The chain employs TRBV6-1 and TRBJ1-1; the D is unclear. The CDR3 length is 14 residues. Germline-derived CDR1 and CDR2 are MNHNS and SASEGT. Trimming cost V 2 bases and J 5 bases, with 12 bases left between them. CDR3 loop: CASSERTLYTEAFF. In nucleotides, the CDR3 is TGTGCCAGCAGTGAAAGGACGCTATATACTGAAGCTTTCTTT.

This clone was observed a handful of times. This sequence joins TRBV9 and TRBJ1-2, with D perhaps TRBD1 (5 bases). V gave up 4 bases and J gave up 2 bases, with 15 bases separating them. Per germline, CDR1 SGDLS and CDR2 YYNGEE. This CDR3 contains 15 residues. The CDR3 nucleotides read TGTGCCAGCAGCATGAACGGCAGGGAGAACTATGGCTACACCTTC. Residues: CASSMNGRENYGYTF.

The chain uses TRBV27 and TRBJ2-3; tentative D call: TRBD2 (6 bases). Germline values: CDR1 MNHEY, CDR2 SMNVEV (reference sequence). The V gene lost 2 bases and the J gene lost 6 bases, with 15 bases spanning the gap. The CDR3 is 15 residues long. Here the CDR3 DNA reads TGTGCCAGCAGTTTAGCGGGACGTGCCATGGATACGCAGTATTTT. Encoded protein: CASSLAGRAMDTQYF.

V is TRBV27 and J is TRBJ1-1, with D perhaps matching TRBD1 (5 bases). Germline CDR1 reads MNHEY; CDR2 reads SMNVEV (reference sequence). There are 15 residues in the CDR3. V was cut by 2 bases and J by 0 bases, with 10 bases left in between. As DNA, the CDR3 is TGTGCCAGCAGTTTAGACAGATACATGAACACTGAAGCTTTCTTT. Translated, it gives CASSLDRYMNTEAFF.

The chain couples TRBV5-6 to TRBJ2-7; 7 bases map to TRBD1. With V trimmed by 4 bases and J by 0 bases, 4 bases remained unmatched. CDR1 is SGHDT, CDR2 YYEEEE, per germline. The CDR3 is 14 amino acids. Here the CDR3 reads CASSTGDSSYEQYF. The CDR3 DNA reads as TGTGCCAGCAGCACTGGGGACAGCTCCTACGAGCAGTACTTC.

The chain carries TRBV4-1 and TRBJ2-1; 7 nucleotides match TRBD2. Looked up from germline, CDR1 is MGHRA and CDR2 is YSYEKL. CDR3 length: 16 amino acids. V gave up 1 base and J gave up 4 bases; unmatched junction bases: 7. The CDR3 coding sequence is TGCGCCAGCAGCCAAGTTCCAAGCGGGGCATACAATGAGCAGTTCTTC. As protein: CASSQVPSGAYNEQFF.